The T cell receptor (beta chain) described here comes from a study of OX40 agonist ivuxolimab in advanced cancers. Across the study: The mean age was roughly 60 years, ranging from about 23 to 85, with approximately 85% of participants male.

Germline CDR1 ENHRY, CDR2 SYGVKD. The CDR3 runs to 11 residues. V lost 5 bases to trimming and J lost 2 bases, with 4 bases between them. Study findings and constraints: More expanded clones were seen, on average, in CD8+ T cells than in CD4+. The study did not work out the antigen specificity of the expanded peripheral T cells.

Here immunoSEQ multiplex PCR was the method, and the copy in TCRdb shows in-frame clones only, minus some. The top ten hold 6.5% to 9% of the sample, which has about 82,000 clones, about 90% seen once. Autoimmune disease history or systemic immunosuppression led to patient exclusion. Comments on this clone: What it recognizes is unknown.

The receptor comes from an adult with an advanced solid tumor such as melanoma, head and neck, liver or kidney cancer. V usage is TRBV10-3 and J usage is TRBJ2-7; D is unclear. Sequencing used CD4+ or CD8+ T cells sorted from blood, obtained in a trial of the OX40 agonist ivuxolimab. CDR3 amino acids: CAISTAYEQYF. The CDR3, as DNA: TGTGCCATCAGTACCGCCTACGAGCAGTACTTC.